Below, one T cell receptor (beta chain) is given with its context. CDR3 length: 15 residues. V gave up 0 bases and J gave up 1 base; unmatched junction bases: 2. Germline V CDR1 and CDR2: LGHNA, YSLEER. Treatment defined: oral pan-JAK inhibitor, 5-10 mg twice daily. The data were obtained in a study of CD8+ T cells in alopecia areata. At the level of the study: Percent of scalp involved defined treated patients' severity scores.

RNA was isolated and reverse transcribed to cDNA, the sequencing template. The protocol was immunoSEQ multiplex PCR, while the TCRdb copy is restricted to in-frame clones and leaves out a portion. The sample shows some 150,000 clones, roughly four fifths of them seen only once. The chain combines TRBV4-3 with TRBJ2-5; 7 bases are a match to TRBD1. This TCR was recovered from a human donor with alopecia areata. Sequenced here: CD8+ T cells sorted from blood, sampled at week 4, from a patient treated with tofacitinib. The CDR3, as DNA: TGCGCCAGCAGCCAAGATGGGGACAGCCAAGAGACCCAGTACTTC. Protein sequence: CASSQDGDSQETQYF.